This TCR beta chain is from a study of T cell responses to AZD1222 COVID-19 vaccine. Study-wide results and caveats: Baseline serology detected seropositivity in only six AZD1222 recipients.

About this clone itself: The antigen is not known.

This table comes from immunoSEQ multiplex PCR, and its TCRdb copy is limited to in-frame clones, with some not included. This sample yields 130,000 or so clones, of which about 86% are seen a single time; about 12% belongs to the top ten. The germline V gene has CDR1 SGHTA and CDR2 FQGNSA. CDR3 length: 15 residues. V shed 5 bases and J shed 2 bases, with 15 bases lying between them. The sequencing used peripheral blood, collected on day 0 of AZD1222 vaccination. The chain combines TRBV7-2 with TRBJ1-1; perhaps TRBD1 as D (6 bases). The origin of this receptor is an adult in good health. The CDR3 coding sequence is TGTGCCAGCAGCGCCACCGGGACAACCAACACTGAAGCTTTCTTT. It specifies CASSATGTTNTEAFF.